The sequence of this TCR beta chain was determined in a study of cytomegalovirus exposure and HLA in healthy donors (dated by TCRdb to between 2016 and 2019). For the wider study: An earlier analysis of roughly 500 of the donors reported about 290 Gb of sequence data and 100 million to 130 million unique TCR beta sequences from roughly 200 million T cells. An early release covering roughly 580 HLA-typed donors comprised roughly 300 gigabases of sequencing data and around 86 million unique TCR sequences. Of the roughly 410 genotyped donors, less than 85% were placed in the genetic ancestry cluster associated with self-reported Caucasian donors. The study aimed to test whether cataloging public T cell receptors could reveal signatures of past pathogen exposure. Using immunosequencing, the study profiled T cell repertoires from 550 to 750 subjects and related those repertoires to cytomegalovirus serostatus. Besides the first cohort of about 730 subjects, a separate validation cohort made up of 90 to 150 different subjects was used. To predict cytomegalovirus infection status, the study combined high-throughput TCR immunosequencing, statistical association of individual TCRs with disease status, and machine learning. In a later analysis, previously published TCR beta repertoires from 666 donors were re-analyzed and high-resolution HLA genotyping was added so that TCR occurrence patterns could be studied. Rather than drawing on any new phenotypic data, the later analysis identified candidate immune exposures from TCR beta sequences and the way those sequences occurred across donors. To decide whether each TCR beta V gene segment behaved as functional or pseudogenic, an earlier analysis of nearly 600 of the donors relied on high-throughput TCR beta sequencing. Donor age, sex, ethnicity and CMV serostatus were compiled alongside the repertoire data. A later genetic analysis took genome-wide SNP genotypes for about 55% of the 666 donors and used that subset as a discovery cohort. Every discovery cohort repertoire had been produced on one sequencing platform. Both class I and class II loci were covered by HLA typing, at four-digit resolution. Typing coverage varied by locus: 629-630 donors for A, B, C, DRB1 and DQB1; roughly 500 for DQA1; about 590 for DPA1; under 490 for DPB1. Four to six DR-DQ haplotypes were handled as single units for association and clustering, since linkage in the cohort was strong. Among about 370 genotyped donors of the cohort, an average of approximately 240,000 unique TCR beta nucleotide sequences was sequenced per donor, of which 15% to 20% were non-productive.

The cohort was made up of 500 to 850 healthy bone marrow donors. At the time of sampling, all cohort members were nominally healthy, though unrecorded immune exposures were likely present. The donor was CMV seropositive and was included in the group of approximately 300 seropositive cohort members. Each donor provided a peripheral blood sample, and peripheral blood mononuclear cells were used for TCR beta sequencing. Genomic DNA extraction from the blood cell samples was performed with the Qiagen DNeasy Blood Extraction Kit. This clone was picked up a small number of times. Its binding antigen is unknown. No quality values exist for individual bases; no much larger clone is one base distant. The library was produced with the immunoSEQ multiplex PCR assay. The multiplex PCR relied on a mix of 60 forward primers for TCR Vbeta segments and 13 reverse primers for TCR Jbeta segments. Amplification of the CDR3 region of rearranged TCR beta genes was performed with a multiplex PCR assay on genomic DNA. The Illumina HiSeq System was used to sequence the amplified TCR beta libraries as 87-base-pair reads. On the authors' methods: A later analysis counted about 82 million unique TCR beta chains across the 550 to 750 repertoires, and some 11 million of these chains were shared by at least two donors. A nearest-neighbor algorithm error-corrected the raw reads and collapsed the reads into unique sequences, merging closely related sequences to remove PCR and sequencing errors. To assign V, D and J gene segments, CDR3 sequences were aligned to IMGT reference sequences. For a sequence to be retained, at least a six-nucleotide match to both a V gene segment and a J gene segment was required. Rearrangements were called productive when the CDR3 lacked stop codons and stayed in frame with V and J; all others were non-productive. Following IMGT convention, CDR3 was defined as the stretch from the second conserved V-encoded cysteine to the conserved J-encoded phenylalanine. The earlier analysis of 450 to 750 of the donors excluded any sequence lacking an unambiguous match to a single V gene segment. In an earlier analysis of around 590 of the donors, a V segment was called functional when productive rearrangements were above 56.7%, and segregating when the standard deviation between donors exceeded 5%. A statistical classification framework was developed to diagnose cytomegalovirus status using the catalog of TCR beta chain sequences. In a later analysis, V and J genes were assigned by comparing TCR nucleotide sequences against IMGT/GENE-DB human TR gene sequences. In a later analysis, CDR3 sequences and most-parsimonious VDJ recombination scenarios were assigned using the TCRdist pipeline. In a later analysis, each TCR beta chain was defined by its CDR3 amino acid sequence together with its V-gene family, and reads without a unique V-gene family were excluded. In a later analysis, 450 to 600 highly shared, low-generation-probability nucleotide sequences were removed to address suspected cross-contamination and a sequencing artifact. For each public chain, a later analysis derived a clonal expansion index from normalized ranks of inferred template counts within each repertoire. In a later analysis, generation probabilities were computed using a VDJ recombination model fitted to out-of-frame rearrangements, and the results were checked against IGoR. In a later analysis, TCR-TCR, TCR-HLA and TCR-CMV co-occurrence was scored with hypergeometric tests, and a repertoire-size bias correction was applied to TCR pairs. A later analysis estimated false discovery rates by permuting HLA or CMV assignments 20 times. In a later analysis, co-occurring TCRs were grouped using DBSCAN, with TCRdist sequence similarity added in when clustering inside HLA-allele-positive subsets. Co-occurrence clustering excluded repertoires with fewer than 30,000 or more than 120,000 public chains, plus five with anomalous nucleotide sharing. Sourced from immuneACCESS, this table was stored by TCRdb with only in-frame sequences that have V and J called. A share of the clones is absent; for the studies checked, an unresolved V gene accounts for under half, and the remainder has no known explanation. V and J calls and clone size follow that table, whereas D and trimming were derived from the DNA. The sample data list about 200,000 clones, and about 80% of these were observed just once. Of the sample, around 4.8% is held by the ten largest clones.

The paper as a whole reports these results and caveats: In an earlier analysis of approximately 600 of the donors, most TCR beta V segments were observed in productive rearrangements about 87% or about 30% of the time, broadly matching IMGT annotations. In a later analysis, most CMV-associated TCR beta chains were found to appear HLA-restricted, with HLA associations seemingly driven largely by CMV exposure. Strong co-occurrence of HLA alleles, especially DR and DQ, made assigning TCR associations to individual alleles difficult. A later genetic analysis reported fewer N-insertions in productive TCRs among donors in an Asian-associated ancestry cluster than the 666-donor mean. Correlated functional status among segregating V segments might be attributable to linkage disequilibrium, but an unknown experimental factor could not be ruled out. Specific HLA alleles were associated with 15,000 to 20,000 TCR beta sequences at a false discovery rate of 0.05 in a later analysis. A group of highly shared sequence variants was considered likely to be a technical artifact of the sequencing pipeline. While some public TCRs were present in many individuals, most TCR sequences turned up only very rarely across donors. In a later genetic analysis, a missense DCLRE1C variant was associated with V-gene and J-gene trimming of TCR beta chains, and the association was replicated in an independent cohort. Sequencing depth was assumed to be roughly uniform across donors in the presence/absence analyses, though that assumption may not hold. It was suggested by the authors that the approach could potentially be generalized to other disease states and immunological phenotypes. A further reported finding was that TCR beta sequences accurately predicted the HLA-A and HLA-B alleles for most subjects in the first cohort. The earlier analysis of approximately 540 of the donors excluded around 17 rarely observed V segments, including chromosome 9 orphons, because counts were too low. According to a later analysis, TCR association rates differed among HLA loci, with DRB1 alleles showing the most associated TCRs and HLA-C alleles showing the fewest. In a later analysis, HLA-associated TCR beta chains showed more clonal expansion and lower generation probabilities than non-associated chains that were equally common. A total of fewer than 200 TCR beta chains were listed by the study as associated with cytomegalovirus. For the cohort, immune exposure information was limited to CMV serostatus. The cohort was sequenced for TCR beta chains only, and without alpha or paired-chain data the features that could be detected were limited. Some IMGT-functional V segments, including TRBV6-2 and TRBV6-3, could not be told apart with the 87-base-pair reads, so those segments were excluded. Because some donors lacked HLA typing at each locus, the association tests relied only on the typed subset. Several of the top co-occurrence clusters appeared to be linked to parvovirus B19, influenza, CMV and Epstein-Barr virus, according to a later analysis. In vitro tests confirmed that three of the cytomegalovirus-associated TCR beta chains recognize cytomegalovirus antigens. The classifier was reported to diagnose cytomegalovirus status with high specificity and sensitivity in both the original cohort and the validation cohort.

The CDR3 spans 14 residues, from the cysteine through the phenylalanine. CDR3 DNA only is kept here, 42 bases in frame from base 1. Per the germline V gene, SGHRS is the CDR1 and YFSETQ is the CDR2. V and J lose 2 bases and 2 bases, and a span of 10 bases separates them. The sample taken for sequencing was PBMCs. The source is a woman aged 25 to 39 in good health and CMV-seropositive. The chain was built from TRBV5-1 and TRBJ1-2; the D gene assignment is ambiguous. The CDR3 loop reads CASSFRGGNYGYTF. The sequence in DNA is TGCGCCAGCAGCTTCCGGGGAGGGAACTATGGCTACACCTTC.